This TCR beta chain was profiled in a study of cytomegalovirus exposure and HLA in healthy donors. Overall study: In a previous analysis, 117 million unique TCR beta sequences were found from 150 million to 200 million T cells.

The PCR contained 60 Vbeta and 13 Jbeta primers. The data were produced by immunoSEQ multiplex PCR, yet TCRdb's version contains in-frame clones alone and is incomplete. The sample holds 90,000 or so clones, nearly 70% seen once. Points from the study as a whole: Researchers catalogued roughly 170 TCR beta chains as cytomegalovirus-associated. Excluded were some V segments that proved indistinguishable, including TRBV6-2 and TRBV6-3.

V trimming: 5 bases; J trimming: 5 bases; junction bases outside the gene matches: 8. The germline CDR1 and CDR2 sequences are SSHAT and FNYEAQ (reference sequence). The CDR3 contains 15 residues. With respect to this clone: Antigen: not known.

Material: PBMCs. This sequence originates from a woman aged 45 to 65 in good health and CMV-seropositive. The V and J genes are TRBV7-7 and TRBJ2-3; TRBD2 matches at 9 bases. The CDR3 is CASSIGTSLLDTQYF. CDR3 bases: TGTGCCAGCAGCATCGGGACTAGCCTTCTAGATACGCAGTATTTT. The full variable domain, completed using reference TRBV7-7 and TRBJ2-3, is GAGVSQSPRYKVTKRGQDVTLRCDPISSHATLYWYQQALGQGPEFLTYFNYEAQPDKSGLPSDRFSAERPEGSISTLTIQRTEQRDSAMYRCASSIGTSLLDTQYFGPGTRLTVL.